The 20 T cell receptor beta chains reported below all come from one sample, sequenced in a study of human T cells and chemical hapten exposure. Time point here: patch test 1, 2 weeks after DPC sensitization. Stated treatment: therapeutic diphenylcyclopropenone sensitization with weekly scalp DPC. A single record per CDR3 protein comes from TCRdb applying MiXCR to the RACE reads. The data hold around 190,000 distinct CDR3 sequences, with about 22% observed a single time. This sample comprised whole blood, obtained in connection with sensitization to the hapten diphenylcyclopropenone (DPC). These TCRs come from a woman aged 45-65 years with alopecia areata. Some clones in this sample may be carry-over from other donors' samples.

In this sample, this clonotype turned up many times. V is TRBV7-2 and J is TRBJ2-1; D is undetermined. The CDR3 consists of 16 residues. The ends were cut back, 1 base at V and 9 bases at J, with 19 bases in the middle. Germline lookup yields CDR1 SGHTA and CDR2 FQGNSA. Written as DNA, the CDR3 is TGTGCCAGCAGCTTAGTTTTGGTGGGAACAGAGAGTGAGCAGTTCTTC. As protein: CASSLVLVGTESEQFF.

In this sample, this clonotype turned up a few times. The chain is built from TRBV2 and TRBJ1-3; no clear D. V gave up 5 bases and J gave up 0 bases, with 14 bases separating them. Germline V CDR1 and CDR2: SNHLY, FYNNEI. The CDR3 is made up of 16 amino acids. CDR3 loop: CASSPRALLSGNTIYF. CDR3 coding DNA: TGTGCCAGCAGTCCTCGGGCCTTACTCTCTGGAAACACCATATATTTT.

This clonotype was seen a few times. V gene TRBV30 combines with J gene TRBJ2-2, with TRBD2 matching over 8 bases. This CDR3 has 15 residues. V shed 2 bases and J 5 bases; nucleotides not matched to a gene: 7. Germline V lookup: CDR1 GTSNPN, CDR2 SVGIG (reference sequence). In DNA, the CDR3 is TGTGCCTGGAGTCGATTAGCGGGAAATACCGGGGAGCTGTTTTTT. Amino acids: CAWSRLAGNTGELFF.

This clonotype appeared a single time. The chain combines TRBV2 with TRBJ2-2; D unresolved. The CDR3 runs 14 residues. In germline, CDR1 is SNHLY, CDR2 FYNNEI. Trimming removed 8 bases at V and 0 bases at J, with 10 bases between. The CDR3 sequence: CASVKRTNTGELFF. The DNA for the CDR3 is TGTGCCAGCGTTAAGCGAACGAACACCGGGGAGCTGTTTTTT.

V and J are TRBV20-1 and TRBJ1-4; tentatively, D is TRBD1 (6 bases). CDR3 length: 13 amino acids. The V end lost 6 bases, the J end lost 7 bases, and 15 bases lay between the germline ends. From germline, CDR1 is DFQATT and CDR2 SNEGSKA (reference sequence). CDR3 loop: CSATQGMGEKLFF. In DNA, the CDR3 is TGCAGTGCAACTCAGGGGATGGGTGAAAAACTGTTTTTT.

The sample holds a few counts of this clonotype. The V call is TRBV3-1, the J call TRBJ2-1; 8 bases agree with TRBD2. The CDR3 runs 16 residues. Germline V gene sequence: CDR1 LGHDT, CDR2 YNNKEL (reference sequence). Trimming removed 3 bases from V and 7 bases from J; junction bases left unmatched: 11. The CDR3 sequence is CASSQTGTSPSNEQFF. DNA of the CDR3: TGTGCCAGCAGCCAGACCGGGACTAGTCCCTCGAATGAGCAGTTCTTC.

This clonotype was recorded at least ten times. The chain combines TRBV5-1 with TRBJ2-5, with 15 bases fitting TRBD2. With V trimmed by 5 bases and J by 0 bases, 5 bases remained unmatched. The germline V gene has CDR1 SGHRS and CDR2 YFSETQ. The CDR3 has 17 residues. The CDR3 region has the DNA TGCGCCAGCAGTACCGGGACTAGCGGGAGGTACCAAGAGACCCAGTACTTC. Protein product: CASSTGTSGRYQETQYF.

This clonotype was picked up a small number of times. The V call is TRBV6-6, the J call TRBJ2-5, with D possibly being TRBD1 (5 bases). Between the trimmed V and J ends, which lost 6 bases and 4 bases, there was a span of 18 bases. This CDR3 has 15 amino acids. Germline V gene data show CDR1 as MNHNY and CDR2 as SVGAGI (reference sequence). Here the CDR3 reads CASRSSAGMVETQYF. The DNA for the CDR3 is TGTGCCAGCAGGTCGTCGGCAGGGATGGTAGAGACCCAGTACTTC.

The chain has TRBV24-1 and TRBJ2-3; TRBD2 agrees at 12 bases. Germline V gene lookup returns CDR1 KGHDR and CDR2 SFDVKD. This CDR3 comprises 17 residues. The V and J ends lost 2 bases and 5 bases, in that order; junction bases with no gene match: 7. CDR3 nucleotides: TGTGCCACCAGTGATTCCGGACTAGCGGGATCTGGAGATACGCAGTATTTT. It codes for CATSDSGLAGSGDTQYF.

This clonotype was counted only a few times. Here the CDR3 DNA reads TGCAGCATTCGGACTAGCGGGAGTCTTACAGATACGCAGTATTTT. Translated: CSIRTSGSLTDTQYF. J is TRBJ2-3 and V is TRBV29-1, with TRBD2 matching 13 bases. J lost 3 bases, V lost 8 bases, and 8 bases had no gene match. The CDR3 spans 15 residues. Germline V gene data show CDR1 as SQVTM and CDR2 as ANQGSEA.

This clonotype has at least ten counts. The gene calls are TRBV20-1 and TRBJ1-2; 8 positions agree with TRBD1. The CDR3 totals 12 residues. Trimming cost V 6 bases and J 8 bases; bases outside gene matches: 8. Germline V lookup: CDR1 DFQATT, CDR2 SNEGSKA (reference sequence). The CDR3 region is CSAPQGGTGYTF. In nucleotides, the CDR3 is TGCAGTGCCCCACAGGGGGGTACAGGCTACACCTTC.

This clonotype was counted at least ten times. The CDR3 DNA sequence: TGTGCCAGCAGCTTATTAGGGCCTACGAGGGACGAGCAGTACTTC. Translated, it gives CASSLLGPTRDEQYF. The V call is TRBV7-2, the J call TRBJ2-7; a weak D match, TRBD2 (5 bases). Germline V gives CDR1 SGHTA, CDR2 FQGNSA. Trimming took 2 bases from V and 5 from J, leaving 16 bases between them. The length of the CDR3 is 15 residues.

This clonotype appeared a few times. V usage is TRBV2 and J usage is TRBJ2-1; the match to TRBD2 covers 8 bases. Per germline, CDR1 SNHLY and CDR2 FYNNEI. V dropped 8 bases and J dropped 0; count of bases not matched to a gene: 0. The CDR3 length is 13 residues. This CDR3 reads CASGTSSYNEQFF. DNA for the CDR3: TGTGCCAGCGGGACTAGCTCCTACAATGAGCAGTTCTTC.

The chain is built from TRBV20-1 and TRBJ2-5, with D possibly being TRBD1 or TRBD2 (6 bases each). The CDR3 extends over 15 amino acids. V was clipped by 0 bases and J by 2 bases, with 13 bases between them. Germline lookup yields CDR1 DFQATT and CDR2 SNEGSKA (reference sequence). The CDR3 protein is CSARDLTGRQETQYF. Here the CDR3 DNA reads TGCAGTGCTAGAGATCTAACAGGGAGGCAAGAGACCCAGTACTTC.

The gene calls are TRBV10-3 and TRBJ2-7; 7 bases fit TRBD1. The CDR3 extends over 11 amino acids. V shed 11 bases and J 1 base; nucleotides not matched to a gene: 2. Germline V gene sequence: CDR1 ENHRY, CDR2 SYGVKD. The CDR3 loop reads CAAQGSYEQYF. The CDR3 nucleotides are TGTGCCGCACAGGGGTCCTACGAGCAGTACTTC.

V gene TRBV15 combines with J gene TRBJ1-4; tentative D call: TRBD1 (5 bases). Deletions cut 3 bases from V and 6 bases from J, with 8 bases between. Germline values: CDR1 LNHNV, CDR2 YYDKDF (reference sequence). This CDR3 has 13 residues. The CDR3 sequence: CATSSRVDEKLFF. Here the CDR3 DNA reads TGTGCCACCAGCAGCAGGGTGGATGAAAAACTGTTTTTT.

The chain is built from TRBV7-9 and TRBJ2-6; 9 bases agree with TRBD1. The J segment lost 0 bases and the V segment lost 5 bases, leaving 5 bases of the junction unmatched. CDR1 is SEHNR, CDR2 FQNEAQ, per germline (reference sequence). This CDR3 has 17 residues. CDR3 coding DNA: TGTGCCAGCAGCCCTGGGGACAGGGTCTCTGGGGCCAACGTCCTGACTTTC. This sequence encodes CASSPGDRVSGANVLTF.

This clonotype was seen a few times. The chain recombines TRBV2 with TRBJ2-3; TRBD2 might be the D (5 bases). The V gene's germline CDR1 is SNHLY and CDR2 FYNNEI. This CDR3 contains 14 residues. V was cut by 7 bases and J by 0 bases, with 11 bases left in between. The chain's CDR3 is CASTWETSTDTQYF. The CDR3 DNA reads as TGTGCCAGCACCTGGGAGACCAGCACAGATACGCAGTATTTT.

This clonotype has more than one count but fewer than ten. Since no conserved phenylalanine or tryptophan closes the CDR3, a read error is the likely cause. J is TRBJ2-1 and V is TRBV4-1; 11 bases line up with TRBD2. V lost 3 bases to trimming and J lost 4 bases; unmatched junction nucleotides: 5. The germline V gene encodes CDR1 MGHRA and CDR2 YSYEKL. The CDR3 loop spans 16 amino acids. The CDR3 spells CASSHTTSGKYNEQFS. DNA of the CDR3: TGCGCCAGCAGCCATACGACTAGCGGGAAATACAATGAGCAGTTCTCC.

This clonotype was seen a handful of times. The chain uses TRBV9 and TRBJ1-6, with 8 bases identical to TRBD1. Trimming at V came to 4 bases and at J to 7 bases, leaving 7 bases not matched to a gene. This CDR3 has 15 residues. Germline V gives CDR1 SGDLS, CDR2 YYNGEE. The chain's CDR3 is CASSSRQGRNSPLHF. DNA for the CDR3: TGTGCCAGCAGCTCGCGACAGGGGCGAAATTCACCCCTCCACTTT.